The entry that follows covers one T cell receptor beta chain sequence. Its specificity is unknown. The data were taken from a study of PD-L1 blockade in urothelial cancer. The overall study: Men with urothelial cancer arising in the bladder made up about 85% of the roughly 29 patients. Counts from blood samples showed a median of roughly 140,000 T cells. Study results and caveats: Below-median pretreatment blood TCR clonality predicted better survival.

CDR1 is SGHDT, CDR2 YYEEEE, per germline. The CDR3 is made up of 14 amino acids. Germline trimming cut 4 bases from V and 1 base from J; bases unmatched to any gene: 4. Synthetic TCR analog templates were spiked into each PCR. The repertoire was sequenced with immunoSEQ multiplex PCR; TCRdb's copy has only in-frame clones and lacks some. The sample has roughly 87,000 clones; about 90% are singletons. Time point indicated: pretreatment peripheral blood. The TCR comes from a woman older than 75 with urothelial cancer. Sequences were derived from PBMCs, sampled around atezolizumab (anti-PD-L1) treatment. The chain uses TRBV5-6 and TRBJ1-1, with 7 bases matching TRBD1. CDR3 residues: CASSPGQRNTEAFF. The CDR3 bases are TGTGCCAGCAGCCCGGGACAGCGGAACACTGAAGCTTTCTTT.